This TCR beta chain was identified during a study of T cell responses to AZD1222 COVID-19 vaccine. Data came from immunoSEQ multiplex PCR; TCRdb stores just in-frame clones and leaves some out. The sample lists 90,000 to 150,000 clones; approximately 85% were seen once. The starting material was peripheral blood, obtained on day 0 of AZD1222 vaccination. The origin of this receptor is an adult in good health.

The CDR3 here is CAWGTGGNTEAFF. In DNA form, the CDR3 reads TGTGCCTGGGGGACAGGGGGGAACACTGAAGCTTTCTTT. The chain recombines TRBV30 with TRBJ1-1; 11 bases are a match to TRBD1. The CDR3 contains 13 residues. The germline CDR1 and CDR2 sequences are GTSNPN and SVGIG (reference sequence). Losses at the gene ends were 5 bases for V and 1 base for J; bases not matched to a gene: 0.